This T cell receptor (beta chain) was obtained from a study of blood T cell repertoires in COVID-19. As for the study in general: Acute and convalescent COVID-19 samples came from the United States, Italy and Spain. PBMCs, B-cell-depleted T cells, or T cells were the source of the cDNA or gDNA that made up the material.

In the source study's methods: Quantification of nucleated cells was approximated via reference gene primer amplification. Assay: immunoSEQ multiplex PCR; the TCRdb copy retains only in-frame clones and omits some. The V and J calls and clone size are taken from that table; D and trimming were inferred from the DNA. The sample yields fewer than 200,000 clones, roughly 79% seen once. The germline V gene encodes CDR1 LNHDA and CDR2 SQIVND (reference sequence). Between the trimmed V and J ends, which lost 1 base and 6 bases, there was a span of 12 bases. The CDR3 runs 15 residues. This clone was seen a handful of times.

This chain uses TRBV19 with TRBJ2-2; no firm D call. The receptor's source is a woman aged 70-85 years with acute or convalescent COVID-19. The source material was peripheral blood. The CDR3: CASSIGPAPPGELFF. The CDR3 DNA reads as TGTGCCAGTAGTATAGGTCCCGCGCCTCCCGGGGAGCTGTTTTTT.